This is a list of T cell receptor beta chains from one sample in a study of cytomegalovirus exposure and HLA in healthy donors. Assay: immunoSEQ multiplex PCR; the TCRdb copy retains only in-frame clones and omits some. The sample records roughly 45,000 clones, under 60% being singletons. The sample taken for sequencing was PBMCs. These receptors originate from a man aged 55 to 70 in good health and CMV-seronegative. Both conserved end residues are part of each CDR3. D genes are given only for firm matches. Clone sizes are given selectively: once, few, many, or a class where the clone is expanded.

clone size	D gene	V gene	J gene	CDR3 length	CDR3 DNA	CDR3 protein
few	NA	TRBV28	TRBJ1-5	16	TGTGCCAGCAGTCCAACATCGTGGAGGGGAGATCAGCCCCAGCATTTT	CASSPTSWRGDQPQHF
NA	NA	TRBV5-1	TRBJ2-5	15	TGCGCCAGCAGCTTGGTAATGGGAAGGGGGGAGACCCAGTACTTC	CASSLVMGRGETQYF
NA	NA	TRBV28	TRBJ1-1	18	TGTGCCAGCAGTTCCCCCGGGACAACTTTCAGCATGAACACTGAAGCTTTCTTT	CASSSPGTTFSMNTEAFF
NA	TRBD1	TRBV7-8	TRBJ1-5	13	TGTGCCAGCAGCCAAGGCCGGGACAGGGAGAGATATTTT	CASSQGRDRERYF
once	NA	TRBV27	TRBJ1-1	14	TGTGCCAGCAGTTTCAGGGGAGGGGGAACTGAAGCTTTCTTT	CASSFRGGGTEAFF
NA	NA	TRBV7-9	TRBJ2-3	13	TGTGCCAGCAGCGCCACAGGAACAGATACGCAGTATTTT	CASSATGTDTQYF
NA	NA	TRBV14	TRBJ1-2	14	TGTGCCAGCAGCCAAGCGGGGGGCGGCTACGGCTACACCTTC	CASSQAGGGYGYTF
few	NA	TRBV9	TRBJ1-4	15	TGTGCCAGCAGCGTAGCTGCAGGGGTGGATGAAAAACTGTTTTTT	CASSVAAGVDEKLFF
NA	TRBD1	TRBV7-8	TRBJ1-2	14	TGTGCCAGCAGCCCTCTAACGGGACAGTATGGCTACACCTTC	CASSPLTGQYGYTF
NA	TRBD1	TRBV5-1	TRBJ2-7	13	TGCGCCAGCGGGTGGGACAGGACCTACGAGCAGTACTTC	CASGWDRTYEQYF
few	NA	TRBV5-1	TRBJ1-1	15	TGCGCCAGCAGCTTGGACGTAGAGGTTGCAGCAGAAGCTTTCTTT	CASSLDVEVAAEAFF
NA	NA	TRBV7-2	TRBJ2-1	12	TGTGCCAGCAGCCTATTTGTCAATGAGCAGTTCTTC	CASSLFVNEQFF
few	NA	TRBV18	TRBJ2-3	14	TGTGCCAGCTCACTACAGGGTACGACAGATACGCAGTATTTT	CASSLQGTTDTQYF
few	NA	TRBV5-1	TRBJ2-7	14	TGCGCCAGCAGCTTAGAGTGGCAGGTCGGCGAGCAGTACTTC	CASSLEWQVGEQYF
NA	TRBD1	TRBV7-9	TRBJ2-2	15	TGTGCCAGCAGCCCAGGGACAGCGAACACCGGGGAGCTGTTTTTT	CASSPGTANTGELFF